The TCR beta chain under discussion was sequenced for a study of graft-versus-host responses after intestinal transplantation. For the study at large: Grafts were multivisceral, liver-intestinal, or isolated intestinal. All recipients were given anti-thymocyte globulin induction, and tacrolimus and steroids were then administered for 3 to 4 years.

CDR3 length equals 15 residues. With V trimmed by 7 bases and J by 5 bases, 13 bases remained unmatched. Germline V CDR1 and CDR2: SGHKS, YYEKEE (reference sequence). Repertoires were generated with immunoSEQ multiplex PCR, while TCRdb's copy carries only in-frame clones and drops some. The sample carries about 94,000 clones, roughly nine tenths recorded once. A remark on this clone: Its specificity is unknown.

Study results and limitations: The highest levels of circulating GvH clones went along with early declines in HvG clones after transplant. The authors found GvH clones in recipient marrow, some appearing first in ileum or blood.

The V and J genes are TRBV5-5 and TRBJ2-7, with 9 bases aligning to TRBD1. The sequence came from a human donor who received an intestinal transplant. The input for sequencing was unstimulated CD8+ T cells sorted from spleen or lymph node cells, taken before intestinal transplant. CDR3 sequence: CASGITGGRWDEQYF. In DNA, the CDR3 is TGTGCCAGCGGTATTACAGGGGGCAGATGGGACGAGCAGTACTTC. The full variable domain, its missing parts supplied by reference TRBV5-5 and TRBJ2-7, is DAGVTQSPTHLIKTRGQQVTLRCSPISGHKSVSWYQQVLGQGPQFIFQYYEKEERGRGNFPDRFSARQFPNYSSELNVNALLLGDSALYLCASGITGGRWDEQYFGPGTRLTVT.